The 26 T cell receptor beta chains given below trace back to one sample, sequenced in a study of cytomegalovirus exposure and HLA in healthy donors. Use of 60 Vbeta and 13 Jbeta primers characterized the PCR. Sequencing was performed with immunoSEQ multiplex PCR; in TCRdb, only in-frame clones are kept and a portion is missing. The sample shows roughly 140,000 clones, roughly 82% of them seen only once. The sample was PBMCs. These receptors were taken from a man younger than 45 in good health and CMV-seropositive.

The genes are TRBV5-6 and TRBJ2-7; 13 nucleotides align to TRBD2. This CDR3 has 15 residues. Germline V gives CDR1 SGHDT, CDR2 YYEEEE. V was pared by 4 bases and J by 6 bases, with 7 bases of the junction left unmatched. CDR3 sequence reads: CASSPGLAGVSEQYF. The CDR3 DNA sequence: TGTGCCAGCAGCCCTGGACTAGCGGGGGTGAGCGAGCAGTACTTC.

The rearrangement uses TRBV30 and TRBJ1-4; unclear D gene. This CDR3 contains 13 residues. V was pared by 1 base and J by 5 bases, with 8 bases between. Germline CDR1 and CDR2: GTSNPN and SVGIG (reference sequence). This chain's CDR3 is CAWSGIRNEKLFF. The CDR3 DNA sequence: TGTGCCTGGAGTGGTATTCGGAATGAAAAACTGTTTTTT. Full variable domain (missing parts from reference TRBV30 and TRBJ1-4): SQTIHQWPATLVQPVGSPLSLECTVEGTSNPNLYWYRQAAGRGLQLLFYSVGIGQISSEVPQNLSASRPQDRQFILSSKKLLLSDSGFYLCAWSGIRNEKLFFGSGTQLSVL.

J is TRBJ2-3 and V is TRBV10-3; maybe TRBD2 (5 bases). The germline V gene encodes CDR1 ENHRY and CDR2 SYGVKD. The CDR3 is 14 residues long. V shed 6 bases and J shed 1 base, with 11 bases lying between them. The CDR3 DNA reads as TGTGCCATCAGGAGGGCCGAGGGCACAGATACGCAGTATTTT. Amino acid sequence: CAIRRAEGTDTQYF.

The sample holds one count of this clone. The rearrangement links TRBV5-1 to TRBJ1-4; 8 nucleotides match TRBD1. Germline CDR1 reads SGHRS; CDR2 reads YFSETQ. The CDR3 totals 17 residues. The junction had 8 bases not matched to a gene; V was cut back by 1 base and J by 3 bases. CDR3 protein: CASSLTGGVGSNEKLFF. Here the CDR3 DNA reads TGCGCCAGCAGCTTGACAGGGGGGGTCGGATCTAATGAAAAACTGTTTTTT.

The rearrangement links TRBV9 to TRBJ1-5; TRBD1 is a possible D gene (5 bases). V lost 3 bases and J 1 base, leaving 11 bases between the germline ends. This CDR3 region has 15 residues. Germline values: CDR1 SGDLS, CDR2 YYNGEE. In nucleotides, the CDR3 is TGTGCCAGCAGCGCGGGGGAATTAAGCAATCAGCCCCAGCATTTT. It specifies CASSAGELSNQPQHF.

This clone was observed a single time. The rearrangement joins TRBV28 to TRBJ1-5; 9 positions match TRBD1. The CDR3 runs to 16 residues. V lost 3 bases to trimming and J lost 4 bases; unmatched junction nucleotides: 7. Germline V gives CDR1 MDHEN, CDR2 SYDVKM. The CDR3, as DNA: TGTGCCAGCAGTTTTCGACAGGGGGATGGGAATCAGCCCCAGCATTTT. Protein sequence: CASSFRQGDGNQPQHF.

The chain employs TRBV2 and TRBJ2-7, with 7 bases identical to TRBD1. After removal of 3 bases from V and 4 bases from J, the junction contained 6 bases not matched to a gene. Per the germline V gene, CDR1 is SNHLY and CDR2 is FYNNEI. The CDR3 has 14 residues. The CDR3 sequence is CASSEQGVMYEQYF. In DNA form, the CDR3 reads TGTGCCAGCAGTGAGCAGGGGGTCATGTACGAGCAGTACTTC.

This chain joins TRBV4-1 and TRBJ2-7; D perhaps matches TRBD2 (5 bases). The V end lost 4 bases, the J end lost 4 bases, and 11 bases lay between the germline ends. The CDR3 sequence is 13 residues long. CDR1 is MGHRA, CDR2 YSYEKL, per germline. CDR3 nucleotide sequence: TGCGCCAGCAGCCTTCCAGGAGGTTACGAGCAGTACTTC. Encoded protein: CASSLPGGYEQYF.

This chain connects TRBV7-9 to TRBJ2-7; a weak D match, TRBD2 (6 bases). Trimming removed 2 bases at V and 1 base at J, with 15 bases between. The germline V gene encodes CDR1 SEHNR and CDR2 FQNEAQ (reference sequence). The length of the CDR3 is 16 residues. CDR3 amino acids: CASSLPRSGVSYEQYF. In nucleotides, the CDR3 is TGTGCCAGCAGCTTACCGAGGTCGGGGGTATCCTACGAGCAGTACTTC.

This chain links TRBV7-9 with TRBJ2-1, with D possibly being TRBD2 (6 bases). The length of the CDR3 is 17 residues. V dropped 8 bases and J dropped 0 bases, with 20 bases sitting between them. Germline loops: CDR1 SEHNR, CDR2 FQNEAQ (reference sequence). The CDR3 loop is CASYPGGYRGSYNEQFF. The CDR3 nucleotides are TGTGCCAGCTACCCTGGGGGGTACCGCGGCTCCTACAATGAGCAGTTCTTC. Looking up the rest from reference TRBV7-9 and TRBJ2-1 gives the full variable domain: DTGVSQNPRHKITKRGQNVTFRCDPISEHNRLYWYRQTLGQGPEFLTYFQNEAQLEKSRLLSDRFSAERPKGSFSTLEIQRTEQGDSAMYLCASYPGGYRGSYNEQFFGPGTRLTVL.

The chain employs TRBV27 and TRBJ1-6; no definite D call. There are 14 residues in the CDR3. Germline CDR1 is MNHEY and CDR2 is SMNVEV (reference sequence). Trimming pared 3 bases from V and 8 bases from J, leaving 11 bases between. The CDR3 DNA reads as TGTGCCAGCAGTTTGTTAGGGAGCGATTCACCCCTCCACTTT. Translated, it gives CASSLLGSDSPLHF.

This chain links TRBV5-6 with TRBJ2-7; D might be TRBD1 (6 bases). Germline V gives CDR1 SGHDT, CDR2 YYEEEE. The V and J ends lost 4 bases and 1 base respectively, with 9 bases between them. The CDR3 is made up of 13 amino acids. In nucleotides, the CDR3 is TGTGCCAGCAGCCCCCAGGGGTCCTACGAGCAGTACTTC. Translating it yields CASSPQGSYEQYF.

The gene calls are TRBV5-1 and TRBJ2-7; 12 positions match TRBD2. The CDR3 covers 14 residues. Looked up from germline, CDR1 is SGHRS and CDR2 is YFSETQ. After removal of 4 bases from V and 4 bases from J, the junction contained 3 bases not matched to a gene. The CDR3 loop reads CASSLTSGGYEQYF. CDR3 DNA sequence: TGCGCCAGCAGCCTGACTAGCGGGGGATACGAGCAGTACTTC. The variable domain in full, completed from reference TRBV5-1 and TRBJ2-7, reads KAGVTQTPRYLIKTRGQQVTLSCSPISGHRSVSWYQQTPGQGLQFLFEYFSETQRNKGNFPGRFSGRQFSNSRSEMNVSTLELGDSALYLCASSLTSGGYEQYFGPGTRLTVT.

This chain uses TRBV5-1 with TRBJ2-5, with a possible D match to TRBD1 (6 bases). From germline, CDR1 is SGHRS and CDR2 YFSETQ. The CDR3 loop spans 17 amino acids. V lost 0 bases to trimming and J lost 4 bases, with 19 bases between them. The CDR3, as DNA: TGCGCCAGCAGCTTGGTATCCCCAGGGGCGGGCTTAGAGACCCAGTACTTC. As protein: CASSLVSPGAGLETQYF.

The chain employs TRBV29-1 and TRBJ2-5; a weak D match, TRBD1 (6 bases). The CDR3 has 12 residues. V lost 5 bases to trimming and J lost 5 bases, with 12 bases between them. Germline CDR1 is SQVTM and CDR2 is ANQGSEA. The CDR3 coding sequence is TGCAGCGTTTTCTCAGGGGAGGAGACCCAGTACTTC. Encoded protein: CSVFSGEETQYF.

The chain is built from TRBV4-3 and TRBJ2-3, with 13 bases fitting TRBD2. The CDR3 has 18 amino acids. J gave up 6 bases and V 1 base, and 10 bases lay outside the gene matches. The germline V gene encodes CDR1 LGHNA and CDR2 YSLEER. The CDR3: CASSQGYTSGGATDTQYF. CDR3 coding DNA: TGCGCCAGCAGCCAAGGATATACTAGCGGGGGGGCCACGGATACGCAGTATTTT.

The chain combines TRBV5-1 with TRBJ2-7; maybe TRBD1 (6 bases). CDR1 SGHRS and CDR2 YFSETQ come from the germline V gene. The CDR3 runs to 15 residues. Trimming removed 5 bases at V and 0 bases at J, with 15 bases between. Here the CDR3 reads CASRVGQRHSYEQYF. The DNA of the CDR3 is TGCGCCAGCAGGGTCGGACAGCGACACTCCTACGAGCAGTACTTC.

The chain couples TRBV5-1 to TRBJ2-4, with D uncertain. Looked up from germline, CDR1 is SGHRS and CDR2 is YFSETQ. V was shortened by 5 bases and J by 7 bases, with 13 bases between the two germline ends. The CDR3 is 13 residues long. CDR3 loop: CASRQFDGNIQYF. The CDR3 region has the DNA TGCGCCAGCAGGCAATTTGACGGGAACATTCAGTACTTC.

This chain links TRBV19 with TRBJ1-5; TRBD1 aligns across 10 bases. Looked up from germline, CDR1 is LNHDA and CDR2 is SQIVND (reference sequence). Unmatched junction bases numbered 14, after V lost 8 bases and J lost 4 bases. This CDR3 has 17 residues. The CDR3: CASRLWAGTGANQPQHF. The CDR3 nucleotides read TGTGCCAGTCGACTCTGGGCCGGGACAGGGGCTAATCAGCCCCAGCATTTT. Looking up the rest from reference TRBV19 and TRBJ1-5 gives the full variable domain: DGGITQSPKYLFRKEGQNVTLSCEQNLNHDAMYWYRQDPGQGLRLIYYSQIVNDFQKGDIAEGYSVSREKKESFPLTVTSAQKNPTAFYLCASRLWAGTGANQPQHFGDGTRLSIL.

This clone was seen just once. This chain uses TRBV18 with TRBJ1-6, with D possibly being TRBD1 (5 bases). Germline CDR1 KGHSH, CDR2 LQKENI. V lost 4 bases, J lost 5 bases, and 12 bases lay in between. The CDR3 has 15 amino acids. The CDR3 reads CASSRPQGDNSPLHF. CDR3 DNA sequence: TGTGCCAGCTCACGTCCACAAGGGGATAATTCACCCCTCCACTTT.

CDR3 sequence (DNA): TGTGCCAGCAGCAAAGAGGGGACAGGGAGTAGACAGCCCCAGCATTTT. Its protein product is CASSKEGTGSRQPQHF. The chain links TRBV21-1 to TRBJ1-5; TRBD1 was called by the table and not checked on the DNA. TRBV21-1 is annotated as a pseudogene. The CDR3 runs to 16 residues.

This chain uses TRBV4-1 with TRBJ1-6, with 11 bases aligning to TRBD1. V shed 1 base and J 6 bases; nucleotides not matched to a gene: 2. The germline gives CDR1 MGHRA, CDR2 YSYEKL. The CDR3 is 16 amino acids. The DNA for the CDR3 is TGCGCCAGCAGCCAAGGGGACAGGGGGTTTAATTCACCCCTCCACTTT. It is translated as CASSQGDRGFNSPLHF.

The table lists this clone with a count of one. The CDR3 DNA sequence: TGTGCCAGCAGCGCCCCTACAGGGTTGGTGCAGTTCTTC. Amino acid sequence: CASSAPTGLVQFF. This chain uses TRBV9 with TRBJ2-1; a weak D match, TRBD1 (6 bases). Germline V lookup: CDR1 SGDLS, CDR2 YYNGEE. The ends were cut back, 3 bases at V and 12 bases at J, with 16 bases in the middle. CDR3 length: 13 residues.

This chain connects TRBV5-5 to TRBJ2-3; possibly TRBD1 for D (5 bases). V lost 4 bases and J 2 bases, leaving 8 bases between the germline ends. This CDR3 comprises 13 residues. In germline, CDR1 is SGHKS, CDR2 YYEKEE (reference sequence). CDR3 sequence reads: CASSQGNTDTQYF. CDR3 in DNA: TGTGCCAGCAGCCAGGGAAACACAGATACGCAGTATTTT.

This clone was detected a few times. The CDR3 nucleotides are TGTGCCAGCAGTTTTGGGGCGAGCACAGATACGCAGTATTTT. This codes for CASSFGASTDTQYF. This sequence joins TRBV6-6 and TRBJ2-3, with a possible D match to TRBD1 (5 bases). Germline V lookup: CDR1 MNHNY, CDR2 SVGAGI (reference sequence). Trimming removed 4 bases from V and 0 bases from J, with 8 bases in between. The CDR3 loop spans 14 amino acids.

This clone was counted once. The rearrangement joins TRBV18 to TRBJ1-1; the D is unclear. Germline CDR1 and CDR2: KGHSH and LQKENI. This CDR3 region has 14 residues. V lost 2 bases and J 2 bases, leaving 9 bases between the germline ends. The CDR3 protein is CASSPMRVNTEAFF. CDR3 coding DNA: TGTGCCAGCTCACCAATGAGGGTCAACACTGAAGCTTTCTTT.